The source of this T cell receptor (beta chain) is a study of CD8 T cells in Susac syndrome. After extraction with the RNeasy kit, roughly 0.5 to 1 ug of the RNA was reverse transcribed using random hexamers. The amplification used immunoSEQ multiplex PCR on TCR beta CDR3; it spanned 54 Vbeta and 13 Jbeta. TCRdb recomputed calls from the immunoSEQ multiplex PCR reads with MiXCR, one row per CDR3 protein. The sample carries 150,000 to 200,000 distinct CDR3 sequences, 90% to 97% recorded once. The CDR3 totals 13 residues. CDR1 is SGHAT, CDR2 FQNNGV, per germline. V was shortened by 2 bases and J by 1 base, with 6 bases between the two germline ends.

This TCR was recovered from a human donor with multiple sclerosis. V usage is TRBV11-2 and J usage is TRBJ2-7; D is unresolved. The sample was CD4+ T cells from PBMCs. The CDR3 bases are TGTGCCAGCAGCTTAACACAATCCTACGAGCAGTACTTC. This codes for CASSLTQSYEQYF. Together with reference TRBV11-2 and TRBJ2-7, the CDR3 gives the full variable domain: EAGVAQSPRYKIIEKRQSVAFWCNPISGHATLYWYQQILGQGPKLLIQFQNNGVVDDSQLPKDRFSAERLKGVDSTLKIQPAKLEDSAVYLCASSLTQSYEQYFGPGTRLTVT.